This paragraph covers one T cell receptor (beta chain) sequence. Its antigen is currently unknown. This sample is part of a study of memory CD4+ T cells and cytomegalovirus serostatus. General observations from the study: CD4+ memory repertoires contained about 40% of the 164 reported CMV TCRbeta sequences.

The sort gate was single viable CD3+CD4+CD8-CD45RO+ cells for memory CD4+ T cells. Serum IgG to CMV pp150, pp28, p38 and p52 defined serostatus. Total CD4+ T cells were enriched by CD4 positive selection. This CDR3 spans 13 amino acids. V shed 7 bases and J 8 bases; nucleotides not matched to a gene: 10. The germline V gene encodes CDR1 ENHRY and CDR2 SYGVKD. This table comes from immunoSEQ multiplex PCR, and its TCRdb copy is limited to in-frame clones, with some not included. The sample consists of under 65,000 clones, roughly 80% of them appearing once. V usage is TRBV10-3 and J usage is TRBJ1-2; TRBD1 matches at 7 bases. The sample consisted of memory CD4+ T cells from blood. This receptor was identified in an adult in good health and CMV-seronegative. CDR3 residues: CAIKRQGSEGYTF. CDR3 in DNA: TGTGCCATCAAACGACAGGGATCAGAGGGCTACACCTTC.